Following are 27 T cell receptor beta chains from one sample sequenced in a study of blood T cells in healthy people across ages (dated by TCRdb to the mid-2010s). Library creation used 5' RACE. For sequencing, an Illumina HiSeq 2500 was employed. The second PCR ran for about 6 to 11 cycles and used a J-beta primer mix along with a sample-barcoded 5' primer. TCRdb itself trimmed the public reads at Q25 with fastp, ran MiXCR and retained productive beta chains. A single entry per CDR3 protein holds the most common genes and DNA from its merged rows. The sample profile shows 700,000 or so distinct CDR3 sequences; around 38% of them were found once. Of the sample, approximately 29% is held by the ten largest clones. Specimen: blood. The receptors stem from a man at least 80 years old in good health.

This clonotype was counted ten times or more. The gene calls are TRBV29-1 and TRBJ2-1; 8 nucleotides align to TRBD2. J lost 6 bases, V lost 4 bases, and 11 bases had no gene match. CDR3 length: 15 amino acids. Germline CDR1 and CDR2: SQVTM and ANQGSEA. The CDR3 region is CSVVDPAGVFNEQFF. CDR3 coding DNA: TGCAGCGTTGTGGACCCAGCGGGAGTGTTCAATGAGCAGTTCTTC.

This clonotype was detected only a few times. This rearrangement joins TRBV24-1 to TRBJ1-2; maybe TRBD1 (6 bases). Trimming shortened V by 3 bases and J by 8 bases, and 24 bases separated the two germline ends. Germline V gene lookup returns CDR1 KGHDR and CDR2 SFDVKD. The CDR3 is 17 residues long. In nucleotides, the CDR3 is TGTGCCACCAGTGATCCTACAGGGCCGACCGGGAAAGGCGGCTACACCTTC. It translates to CATSDPTGPTGKGGYTF.

CDR3 protein: CASSIGRRVLVNEQFF. The CDR3 region has the DNA TGTGCCAGTAGTATCGGTAGGCGGGTTCTGGTCAATGAGCAGTTCTTC. The J gene is TRBJ2-1, the V gene TRBV19; D is perhaps TRBD2 (5 bases). Germline values: CDR1 LNHDA, CDR2 SQIVND (reference sequence). CDR3 length equals 16 residues. V was shortened by 3 bases and J by 6 bases, with 18 bases between the two germline ends.

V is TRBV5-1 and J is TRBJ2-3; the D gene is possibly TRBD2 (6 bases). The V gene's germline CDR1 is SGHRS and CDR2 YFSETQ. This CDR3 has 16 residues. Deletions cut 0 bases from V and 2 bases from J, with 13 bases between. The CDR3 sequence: CASSLVAGPYTDTQYF. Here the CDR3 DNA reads TGCGCCAGCAGCTTGGTTGCGGGGCCATACACAGATACGCAGTATTTT.

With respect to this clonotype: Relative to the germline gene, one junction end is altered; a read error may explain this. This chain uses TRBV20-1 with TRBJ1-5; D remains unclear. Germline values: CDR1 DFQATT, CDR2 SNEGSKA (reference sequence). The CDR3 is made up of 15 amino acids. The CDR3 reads CSARGRGGGNQPLHF. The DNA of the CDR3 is TGCAGTGCTAGAGGTCGGGGAGGTGGCAATCAGCCCCTGCATTTT.

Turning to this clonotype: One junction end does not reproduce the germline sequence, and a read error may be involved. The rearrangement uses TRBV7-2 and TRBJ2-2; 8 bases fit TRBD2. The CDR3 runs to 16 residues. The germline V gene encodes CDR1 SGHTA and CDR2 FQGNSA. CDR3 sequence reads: CASGLVGTRKTGELFF. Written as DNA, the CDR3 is TGTGCCAGCGGCTTAGTCGGGACTAGGAAAACCGGGGAGCTGTTTTTT.

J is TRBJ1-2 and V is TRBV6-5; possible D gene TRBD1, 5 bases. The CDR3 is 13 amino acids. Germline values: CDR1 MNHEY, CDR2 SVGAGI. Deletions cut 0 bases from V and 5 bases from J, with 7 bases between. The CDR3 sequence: CASSYSGGYGYTF. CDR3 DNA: TGTGCCAGCAGTTACTCTGGGGGGTATGGCTACACCTTC.

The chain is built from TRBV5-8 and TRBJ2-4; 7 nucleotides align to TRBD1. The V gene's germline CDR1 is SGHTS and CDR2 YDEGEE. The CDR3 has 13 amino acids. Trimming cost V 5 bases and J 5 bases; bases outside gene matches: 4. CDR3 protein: CASRQTGENIQYF. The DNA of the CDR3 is TGTGCCAGCAGACAAACAGGGGAAAACATTCAGTACTTC.

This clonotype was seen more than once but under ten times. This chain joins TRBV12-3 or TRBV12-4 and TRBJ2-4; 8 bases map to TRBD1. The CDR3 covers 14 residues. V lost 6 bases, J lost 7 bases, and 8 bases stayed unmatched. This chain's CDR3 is CASSLSGGRNIQYF. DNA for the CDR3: TGTGCCAGCAGCCTCTCAGGGGGCAGGAACATTCAGTACTTC.

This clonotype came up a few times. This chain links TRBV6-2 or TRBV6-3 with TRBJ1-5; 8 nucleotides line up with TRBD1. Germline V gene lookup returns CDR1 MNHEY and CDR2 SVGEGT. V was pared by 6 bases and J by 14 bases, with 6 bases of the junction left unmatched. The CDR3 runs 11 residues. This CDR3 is CASRDRGPKHF. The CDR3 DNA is TGTGCCAGCAGAGACAGGGGCCCGAAGCATTTT.

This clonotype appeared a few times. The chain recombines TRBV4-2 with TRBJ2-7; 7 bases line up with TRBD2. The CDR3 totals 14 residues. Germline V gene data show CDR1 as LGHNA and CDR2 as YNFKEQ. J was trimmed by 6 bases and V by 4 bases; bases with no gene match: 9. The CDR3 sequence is CASSLIAGSSEQYF. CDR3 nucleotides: TGTGCCAGCAGCCTGATAGCGGGTAGTAGCGAGCAGTACTTC.

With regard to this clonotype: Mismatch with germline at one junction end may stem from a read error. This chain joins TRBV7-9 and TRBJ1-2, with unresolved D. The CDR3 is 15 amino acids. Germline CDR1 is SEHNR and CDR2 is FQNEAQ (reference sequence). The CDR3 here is CACSLDPGRREGYTF. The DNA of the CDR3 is TGTGCCTGCAGCTTAGACCCCGGGCGGAGAGAGGGCTACACCTTC.

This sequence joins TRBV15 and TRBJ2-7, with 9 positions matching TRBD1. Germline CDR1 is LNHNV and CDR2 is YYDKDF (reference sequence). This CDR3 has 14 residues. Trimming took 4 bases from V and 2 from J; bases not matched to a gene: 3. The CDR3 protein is CATSTGTGPYEQYF. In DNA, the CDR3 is TGTGCCACCAGCACCGGGACAGGGCCCTACGAGCAGTACTTC.

DNA of the CDR3: TGCGCCAGCAGCCAAGATTATATGGCTAATGAAAAACTGTTTTTT. Translating it yields CASSQDYMANEKLFF. The chain employs TRBV4-3 and TRBJ1-4; D is unresolved. Germline lookup yields CDR1 LGHNA and CDR2 YSLEER. CDR3 length: 15 residues. V gave up 0 bases and J gave up 3 bases, with 8 bases separating them.

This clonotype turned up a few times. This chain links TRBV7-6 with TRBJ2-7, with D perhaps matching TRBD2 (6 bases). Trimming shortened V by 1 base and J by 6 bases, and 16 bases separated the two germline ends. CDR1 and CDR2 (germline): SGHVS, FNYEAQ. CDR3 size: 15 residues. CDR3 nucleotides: TGTGCCAGCAGCTTAGTTAATCGGGGGACGGCCGAGCAGTACTTC. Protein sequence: CASSLVNRGTAEQYF.

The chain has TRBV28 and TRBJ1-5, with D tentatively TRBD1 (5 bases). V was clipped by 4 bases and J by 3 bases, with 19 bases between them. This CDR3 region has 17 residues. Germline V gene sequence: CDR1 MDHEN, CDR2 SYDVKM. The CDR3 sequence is CASSWVHVGVPNQPQHF. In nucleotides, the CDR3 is TGTGCCAGCAGTTGGGTCCATGTAGGGGTCCCCAATCAGCCCCAGCATTTT.

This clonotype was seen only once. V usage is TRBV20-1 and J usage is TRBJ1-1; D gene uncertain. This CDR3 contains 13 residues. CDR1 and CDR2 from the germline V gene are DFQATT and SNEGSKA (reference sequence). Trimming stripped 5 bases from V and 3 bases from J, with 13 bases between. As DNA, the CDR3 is TGCAGTGCTCCCGGATCTGTAGACACTGAAGCTTTCTTT. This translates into CSAPGSVDTEAFF.

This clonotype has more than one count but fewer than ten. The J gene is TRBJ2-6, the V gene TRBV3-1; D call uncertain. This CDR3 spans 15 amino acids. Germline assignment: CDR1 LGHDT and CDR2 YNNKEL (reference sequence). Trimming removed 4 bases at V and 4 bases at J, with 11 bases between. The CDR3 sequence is CASSRITRGANVLTF. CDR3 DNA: TGTGCCAGCAGCCGAATAACGAGGGGGGCCAACGTCCTGACTTTC.

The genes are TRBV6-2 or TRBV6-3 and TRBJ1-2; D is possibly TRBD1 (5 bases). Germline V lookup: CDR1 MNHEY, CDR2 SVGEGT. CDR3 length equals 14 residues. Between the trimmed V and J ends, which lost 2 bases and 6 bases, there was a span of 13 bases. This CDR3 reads CASSYGGGQHGYTF. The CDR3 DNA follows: TGTGCCAGCAGTTACGGTGGAGGACAACATGGCTACACCTTC.

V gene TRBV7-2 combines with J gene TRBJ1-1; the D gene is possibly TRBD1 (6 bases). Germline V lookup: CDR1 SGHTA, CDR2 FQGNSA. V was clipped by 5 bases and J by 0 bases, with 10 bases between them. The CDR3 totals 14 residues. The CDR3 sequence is CASSPRGMNTEAFF. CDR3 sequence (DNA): TGTGCCAGCAGCCCCAGGGGCATGAACACTGAAGCTTTCTTT.

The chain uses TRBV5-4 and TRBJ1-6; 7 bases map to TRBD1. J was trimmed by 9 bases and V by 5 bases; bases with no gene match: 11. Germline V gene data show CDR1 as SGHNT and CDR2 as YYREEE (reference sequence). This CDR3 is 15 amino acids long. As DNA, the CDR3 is TGTGCCAGCAGGGGCAGGGGGGATTCCATTTCACCCCTCCACTTT. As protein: CASRGRGDSISPLHF. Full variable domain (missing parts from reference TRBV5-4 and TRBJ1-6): ETGVTQSPTHLIKTRGQQVTLRCSSQSGHNTVSWYQQALGQGPQFIFQYYREEENGRGNFPPRFSGLQFPNYSSELNVNALELDDSALYLCASRGRGDSISPLHFGNGTRLTVT.

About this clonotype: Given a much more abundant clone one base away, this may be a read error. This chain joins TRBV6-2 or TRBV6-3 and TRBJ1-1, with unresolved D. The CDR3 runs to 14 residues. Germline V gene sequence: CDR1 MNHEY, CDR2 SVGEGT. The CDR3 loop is CASSDSTVNTEAFF. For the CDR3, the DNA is TGTGCCAGCAGTGACTCCACGGTGAACACTGAAGCTTTCTTT.

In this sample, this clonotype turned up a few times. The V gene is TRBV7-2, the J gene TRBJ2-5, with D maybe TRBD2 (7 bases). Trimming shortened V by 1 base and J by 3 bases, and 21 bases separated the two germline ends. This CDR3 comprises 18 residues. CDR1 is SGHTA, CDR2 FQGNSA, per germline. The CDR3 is CASSLGSLRGLAEETQYF. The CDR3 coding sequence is TGTGCCAGCAGCTTAGGTTCTCTACGGGGGCTAGCGGAAGAGACCCAGTACTTC.

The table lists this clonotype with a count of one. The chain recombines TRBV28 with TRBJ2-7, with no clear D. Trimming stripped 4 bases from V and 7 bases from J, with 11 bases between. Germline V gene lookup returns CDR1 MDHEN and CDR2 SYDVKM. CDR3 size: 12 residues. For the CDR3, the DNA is TGTGCCAGCAGTTATCCGGACGGGGAGCAGTACTTC. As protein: CASSYPDGEQYF.

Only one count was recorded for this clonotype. DNA of the CDR3: TGTGCCAGCAGCCTTAATGCGGGGGCCTACGAGCAGTACTTC. It specifies CASSLNAGAYEQYF. The V call is TRBV7-3, the J call TRBJ2-7; 7 nucleotides align to TRBD2. The CDR3 has 14 amino acids. CDR1 is SGHTA, CDR2 FQGTGA, per germline. The V gene end was trimmed by 5 bases and the J gene end by 2 bases; junction bases not matched to a gene: 6.

CDR3 region: CATSDGGTAKQETQYF. The CDR3 nucleotides are TGTGCCACCAGTGATGGGGGGACAGCGAAACAAGAGACCCAGTACTTC. The chain carries TRBV24-1 and TRBJ2-5; maybe TRBD1 (7 bases). The CDR3 consists of 16 residues. Germline CDR1 and CDR2: KGHDR and SFDVKD. V dropped 3 bases and J dropped 2 bases, with 15 bases sitting between them.

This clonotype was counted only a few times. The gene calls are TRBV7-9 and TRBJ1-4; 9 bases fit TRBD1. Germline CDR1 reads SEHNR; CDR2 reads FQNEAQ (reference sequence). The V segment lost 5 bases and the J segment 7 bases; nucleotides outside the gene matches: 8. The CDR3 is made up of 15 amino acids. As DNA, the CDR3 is TGTGCCAGCAGCCCAGGAGGGACAGGGCGTGAAAAACTGTTTTTT. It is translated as CASSPGGTGREKLFF.